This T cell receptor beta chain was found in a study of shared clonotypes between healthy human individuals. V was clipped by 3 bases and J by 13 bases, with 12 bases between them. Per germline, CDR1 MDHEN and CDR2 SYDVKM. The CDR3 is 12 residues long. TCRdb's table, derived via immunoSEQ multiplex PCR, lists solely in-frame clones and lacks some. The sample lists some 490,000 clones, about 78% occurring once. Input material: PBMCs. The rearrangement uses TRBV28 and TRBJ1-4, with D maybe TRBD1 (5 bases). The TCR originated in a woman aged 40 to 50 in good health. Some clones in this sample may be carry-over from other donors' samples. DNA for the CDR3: TGTGCCAGCAGTTTGGGAGACAGCCCACTGTTTTTT. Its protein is CASSLGDSPLFF.